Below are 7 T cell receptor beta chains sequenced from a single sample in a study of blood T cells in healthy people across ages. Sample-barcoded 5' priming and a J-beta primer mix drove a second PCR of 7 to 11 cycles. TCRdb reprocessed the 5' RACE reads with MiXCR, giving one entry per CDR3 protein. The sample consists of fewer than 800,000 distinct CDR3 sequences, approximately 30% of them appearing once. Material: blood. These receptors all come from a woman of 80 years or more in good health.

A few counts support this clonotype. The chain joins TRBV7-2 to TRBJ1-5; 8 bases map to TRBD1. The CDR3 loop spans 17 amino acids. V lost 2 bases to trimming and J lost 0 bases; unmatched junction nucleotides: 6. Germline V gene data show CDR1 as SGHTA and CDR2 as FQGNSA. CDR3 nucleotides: TGTGCCAGCAGCTTACAAGGACAGGGCCGTAGCAATCAGCCCCAGCATTTT. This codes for CASSLQGQGRSNQPQHF.

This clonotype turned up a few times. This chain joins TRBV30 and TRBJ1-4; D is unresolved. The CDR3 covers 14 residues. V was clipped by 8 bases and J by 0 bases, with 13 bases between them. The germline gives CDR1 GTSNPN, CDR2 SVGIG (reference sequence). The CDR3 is CAGEPGSTNEKLFF. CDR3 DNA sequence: TGTGCCGGAGAACCCGGGTCAACTAATGAAAAACTGTTTTTT.

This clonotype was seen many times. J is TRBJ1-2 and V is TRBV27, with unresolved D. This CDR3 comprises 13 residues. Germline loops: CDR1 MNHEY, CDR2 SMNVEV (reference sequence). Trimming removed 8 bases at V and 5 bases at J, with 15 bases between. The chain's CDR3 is CASRRGRDYGYTF. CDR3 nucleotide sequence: TGTGCCAGCCGACGAGGACGGGATTATGGCTACACCTTC.

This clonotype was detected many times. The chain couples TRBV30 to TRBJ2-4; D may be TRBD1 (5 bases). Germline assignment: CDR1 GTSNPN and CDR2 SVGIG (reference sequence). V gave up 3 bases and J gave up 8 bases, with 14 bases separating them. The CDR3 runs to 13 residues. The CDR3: CAWRGSGMYIQYF. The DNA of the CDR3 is TGTGCCTGGAGAGGCTCAGGGATGTACATTCAGTACTTC. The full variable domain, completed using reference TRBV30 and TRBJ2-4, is SQTIHQWPATLVQPVGSPLSLECTVEGTSNPNLYWYRQAAGRGLQLLFYSVGIGQISSEVPQNLSASRPQDRQFILSSKKLLLSDSGFYLCAWRGSGMYIQYFGAGTRLSVL.

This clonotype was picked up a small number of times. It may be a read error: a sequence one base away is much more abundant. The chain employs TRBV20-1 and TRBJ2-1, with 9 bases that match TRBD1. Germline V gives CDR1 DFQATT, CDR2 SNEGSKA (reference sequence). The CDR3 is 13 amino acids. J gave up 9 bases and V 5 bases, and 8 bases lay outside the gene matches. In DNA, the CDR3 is TGCAGTGCTGGCGGGACAGGGAGCCGTGAGCAGTTCTTC. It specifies CSAGGTGSREQFF.

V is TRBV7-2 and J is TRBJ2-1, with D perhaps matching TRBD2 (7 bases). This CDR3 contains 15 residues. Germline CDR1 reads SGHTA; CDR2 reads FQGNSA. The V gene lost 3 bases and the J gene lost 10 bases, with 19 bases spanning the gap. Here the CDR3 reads CASSFDGGLQGEQFF. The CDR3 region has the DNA TGTGCCAGCAGCTTCGACGGGGGGCTCCAAGGGGAGCAGTTCTTC.

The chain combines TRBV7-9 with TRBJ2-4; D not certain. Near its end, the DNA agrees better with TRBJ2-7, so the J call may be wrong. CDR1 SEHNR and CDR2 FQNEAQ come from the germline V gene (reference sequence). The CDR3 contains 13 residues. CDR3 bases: TGTGCCAGCTTCGAACAGAACTCTTACGAGCAGTACTTC. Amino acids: CASFEQNSYEQYF.